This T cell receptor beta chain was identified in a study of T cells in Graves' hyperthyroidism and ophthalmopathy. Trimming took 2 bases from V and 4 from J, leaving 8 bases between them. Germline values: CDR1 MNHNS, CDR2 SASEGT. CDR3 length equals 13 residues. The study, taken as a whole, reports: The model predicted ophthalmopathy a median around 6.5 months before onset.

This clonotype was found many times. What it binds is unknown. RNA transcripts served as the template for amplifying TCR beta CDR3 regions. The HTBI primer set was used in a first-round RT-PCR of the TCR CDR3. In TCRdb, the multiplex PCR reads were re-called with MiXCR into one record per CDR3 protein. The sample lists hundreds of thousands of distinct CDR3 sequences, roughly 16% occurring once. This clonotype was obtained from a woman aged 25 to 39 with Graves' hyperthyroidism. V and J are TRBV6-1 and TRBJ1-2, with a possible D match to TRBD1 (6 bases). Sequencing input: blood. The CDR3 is CASSERDIYGYTF. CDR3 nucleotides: TGTGCCAGCAGTGAAAGGGACATCTATGGCTACACCTTC.